This TCR beta chain was found in a study of OX40 agonist ivuxolimab in advanced cancers. Looking at the study overall: Ivuxolimab was an agonistic, fully human IgG2 monoclonal antibody directed against OX40 (CD134), a costimulatory receptor. Intravenous ivuxolimab was administered to patients every 2 weeks at six dose levels: 0.01, 0.1, 0.3, 1.5, 3 and 10 mg/kg. Of the roughly 52 dose-escalation patients, hepatocellular carcinoma was present in around 20, melanoma in around 15, renal cell carcinoma in 9 and head and neck cancer in 9. The dose-escalation cohort was roughly 87% male with a mean age of about 54 years, ranging from roughly 23 to 90. Patients were allowed to have had prior anti-PD-1, anti-PD-L1 or anti-CTLA-4 therapy, and less than 45% of the dose-escalation patients had previously received checkpoint inhibitors. Three dose-escalation patients achieved partial responses, one with hepatocellular carcinoma and two with cutaneous melanoma. Peripheral TCRbeta sequencing was intended to test whether TCR sequence diversity was altered and clonal T-cell expansion was caused by ivuxolimab. The paper reports the monotherapy dose-escalation portion (N of about 52 patients) of the phase I ivuxolimab trial.

The trial excluded patients who had a history of autoimmune disease or who were on systemic immunosuppression. Peripheral blood for TCR sequencing was collected from all dose cohorts at baseline, on cycle 4 day 1, and on cycle 7 day 1. Samples were obtained from an open-label, multicenter, first-in-human phase I dose-escalation trial of ivuxolimab. Adults with locally advanced or metastatic head and neck squamous cell, hepatocellular, melanoma or renal cell carcinoma were enrolled in the trial. Before TCR sequencing, CD4+ T cells and CD8+ T cells from peripheral blood were sorted into separate populations. What the authors observed across the whole study: After ivuxolimab, more expanded clones were found on average in CD8+ T cells than in CD4+ T cells. At doses from 0.1 to 3.0 mg/kg, clonal expansion was seen in both CD4+ and CD8+ blood T cells between baseline and week 6. Low levels of normalized T-cell clonal expansion were also shown by some nonresponding patients. Antigen specificity was not determined for the clonally expanded peripheral T cells. In partial responders in the 0.1-3.0 mg/kg groups, normalized peripheral clonal expansion was found to be among the lowest, especially among CD8+ T cells.

For sequencing of the TCRbeta CDR3 region, genomic DNA was extracted from the sorted cells. The immunoSEQ Assay was used for sequencing of TCRbeta CDR3 regions. This immuneACCESS table, as held by TCRdb, lists in-frame sequences with V and J called but not all clones. Of the missing ones, under half trace to an unresolved V gene in checked studies; the others have no known cause. The table for this sample lists roughly 73,000 clones; roughly 80% of them were counted only once. The ten most abundant clones make up 1.1% of the sample. Comments on this clone: It has no known antigen specificity. No much larger clonotype is one base removed from it; base qualities were not supplied.

V is cut by 1 base and J by 9 bases, and the space between the germline ends is 10 bases. Via the germline V gene, CDR1 is SGHVS and CDR2 FQNEAQ. The CDR3 spans 13 residues, from the cysteine through the phenylalanine. Just CDR3 DNA is preserved here, 39 bases in frame from base 1. The chain uses TRBV7-8 and TRBJ1-5, with the D gene call left open. Material: CD4+ or CD8+ T cells sorted from blood, obtained in a trial of the OX40 agonist ivuxolimab. The clonotype was recovered from an adult with an advanced solid tumor such as melanoma, head and neck, liver or kidney cancer. The DNA is TGTGCCAGCAGCTTAGGAGGACCTCGGCCCCAGCATTTT. Translated, this is CASSLGGPRPQHF.